The 9 T cell receptor beta chains presented below share a single source sample, sequenced in a study of early T cells in non-severe SARS-CoV-2 infection. TCRdb reprocessed the 5' RACE reads with MiXCR, giving one entry per CDR3 protein. The sample shows approximately 69,000 distinct CDR3 sequences, roughly an eighth of them seen only once. This sample comprised whole blood, obtained at baseline. These receptors were taken from an adult who was a healthcare worker with PCR-confirmed SARS-CoV-2 infection or an uninfected control (not recorded which).

This clonotype came up a few times. This rearrangement joins TRBV5-1 to TRBJ1-1; D might be TRBD1 (6 bases). CDR3 size: 15 residues. The germline gives CDR1 SGHRS, CDR2 YFSETQ. V lost 1 base, J lost 5 bases, and 15 bases lay in between. The CDR3 DNA is TGCGCCAGCAGCTTGTCGGGGGCCGGGCGGACTGAAGCTTTCTTT. Translating gives CASSLSGAGRTEAFF.

Notes on this clonotype: This may stem from a read error, because a much larger clone lies one nucleotide away. The chain links TRBV12-3 or TRBV12-4 to TRBJ2-2; 16 positions agree with TRBD2. This CDR3 is 18 amino acids long. V lost 5 bases and J lost 6; bases outside the gene matches: 9. In nucleotides, the CDR3 is TGTGCCAGCAGTCTGACCTCCGGGACTAGCGGGAGGGCCGGGGAGCTGTTTTTT. It translates to CASSLTSGTSGRAGELFF.

The gene calls are TRBV6-6 and TRBJ1-5; TRBD1 agrees at 9 bases. Germline trimming cut 2 bases from V and 7 bases from J; bases unmatched to any gene: 6. The CDR3 sequence is 15 residues long. Germline assignment: CDR1 MNHNY and CDR2 SVGAGI (reference sequence). CDR3 loop: CASSYPDRGGQPQHF. The CDR3 nucleotides read TGTGCCAGCAGTTACCCGGACAGGGGAGGACAGCCCCAGCATTTT.

In its sample, this clonotype was seen a few times. This chain connects TRBV6-5 to TRBJ2-7; 10 bases match TRBD1. The CDR3 is made up of 15 amino acids. V was clipped by 0 bases and J by 3 bases; unmatched bases: 2. Germline CDR1 MNHEY, CDR2 SVGAGI. DNA for the CDR3: TGTGCCAGCAGTTACTCCGGGACAGGGGACTACGAGCAGTACTTC. This sequence encodes CASSYSGTGDYEQYF.

The chain is built from TRBV25-1 and TRBJ2-2; 9 nucleotides align to TRBD1. The CDR3 runs 15 residues. The V gene's germline CDR1 is MGHDK and CDR2 SYGVNS. V lost 3 bases and J lost 7; bases outside the gene matches: 6. Here the CDR3 DNA reads TGTGCCAGCAGTGATGGGGACAGGGAAATCGGGGAGCTGTTTTTT. The encoded protein is CASSDGDREIGELFF.

The sample holds a few counts of this clonotype. The gene calls are TRBV12-3 or TRBV12-4 and TRBJ1-1; perhaps TRBD1 as D (5 bases). CDR3 size: 18 residues. Trimming took off 2 bases at V and 3 bases at J, with 22 bases between the two ends. The CDR3 nucleotides are TGTGCCAGCAGTTTATTCGGGGGGTGGAGACACGAGGACACTGAAGCTTTCTTT. It specifies CASSLFGGWRHEDTEAFF.

This clonotype was seen repeatedly, ten times or more. DNA of the CDR3: TGCAGCGTTGCCCCGACAGATACGCAGTATTTT. Protein sequence: CSVAPTDTQYF. The chain links TRBV29-1 to TRBJ2-3; D is unresolved. V lost 4 bases, J lost 3 bases, and 5 bases lay in between. The CDR3 runs to 11 residues. The germline V gene has CDR1 SQVTM and CDR2 ANQGSEA.

This clonotype was recorded at least ten times. V gene TRBV27 combines with J gene TRBJ2-7; D is perhaps TRBD2 (6 bases). Germline V gene data show CDR1 as MNHEY and CDR2 as SMNVEV (reference sequence). CDR3 length equals 14 residues. Trimming removed 2 bases from V and 6 bases from J, with 14 bases in between. CDR3 loop: CASSLTREVTEQYF. The CDR3 nucleotides are TGTGCCAGCAGTTTAACCAGGGAGGTAACCGAGCAGTACTTC.

This clonotype was counted between two and nine times. The gene calls are TRBV12-3 or TRBV12-4 and TRBJ1-4, with D uncertain. V lost 3 bases and J 9 bases, leaving 14 bases between the germline ends. The CDR3 covers 14 residues. The CDR3 loop is CASSFWQDNQKLFF. Here the CDR3 DNA reads TGTGCCAGCAGTTTCTGGCAAGACAATCAAAAACTGTTTTTT.